The 30 T cell receptor beta chains listed next were all sequenced from one sample in a study of T cells expressing NK-cell markers. For each CDR3 protein, TCRdb gives one entry from its re-call of the 5' RACE reads, without DNA. Its table lists over 120,000 distinct CDR3 sequences. Source material: blood T cells: a sorted CD56 or NKG2C T cell subset, CD4+ or CD8+ T cells, or bulk PBMC T cells (not recorded which). These receptors came from a man aged 18 to 30 in good health.

The chain recombines TRBV6-5 with TRBJ2-2. CDR1 is MNHEY, CDR2 SVGAGI, per germline. CDR3 length equals 15 residues. This CDR3 reads CASSTPRWNTGELFF.

The CDR3 sequence: CASSWTSGNQPQHF. The V gene is TRBV27, the J gene TRBJ1-5. CDR1 and CDR2 (germline): MNHEY, SMNVEV (reference sequence). The CDR3 contains 14 residues.

J is TRBJ2-1 and V is TRBV6-2 or TRBV6-3; TCRdb's D gene call, TRBD1, goes unchecked for lack of DNA. The CDR3 is made up of 15 amino acids. CDR1 MNHEY and CDR2 SVGEGT come from the germline V gene. The CDR3 here is CASSYSRTGTVEQFF.

The J gene is TRBJ2-3, the V gene TRBV29-1; with no DNA, the TCRdb D assignment of TRBD1 cannot be verified. This CDR3 comprises 13 residues. In germline, CDR1 is SQVTM, CDR2 ANQGSEA. CDR3 amino acids: CSKQDGSTDTQYF.

This sequence joins TRBV14 and TRBJ2-3; absent DNA, TCRdb's TRBD2 call cannot be checked. CDR1 and CDR2 from the germline V gene are SGHDN and FVKESK. The CDR3 extends over 11 amino acids. CDR3 protein: CASSQGGLQYF.

The J gene is TRBJ2-1, the V gene TRBV4-1; TCRdb reports TRBD2, a call that lacks DNA to check it against. The germline V gene encodes CDR1 MGHRA and CDR2 YSYEKL. The CDR3 runs to 17 residues. The CDR3 spells CASSQLILAGPYNEQFF.

This chain joins TRBV10-3 and TRBJ2-3; TCRdb picks TRBD2, but there is no DNA to check that call. Germline V CDR1 and CDR2: ENHRY, SYGVKD. This CDR3 has 17 amino acids. CDR3 residues: CAILPLPGTSVGDTQYF.

The genes are TRBV4-2 and TRBJ2-3. The germline CDR1 and CDR2 sequences are LGHNA and YNFKEQ. The CDR3 consists of 15 residues. The CDR3 spells CASSHSFSSTDTQYF.

The chain joins TRBV4-2 to TRBJ2-7. The germline CDR1 and CDR2 sequences are LGHNA and YNFKEQ. The CDR3 extends over 13 amino acids. The CDR3 spells CASSHTSSYEQYF.

This CDR3 reads CASSPRSGGDTDTQYF. The chain joins TRBV7-9 to TRBJ2-3; TCRdb's D call, TRBD2, is unchecked because there is no DNA. CDR1 is SEHNR and CDR2 is FQNEAQ in the germline V gene (reference sequence). The CDR3 length is 16 residues. Full variable domain (remainder filled in from reference TRBV7-9 and TRBJ2-3): DTGVSQNPRHKITKRGQNVTFRCDPISEHNRLYWYRQTLGQGPEFLTYFQNEAQLEKSRLLSDRFSAERPKGSFSTLEIQRTEQGDSAMYLCASSPRSGGDTDTQYFGPGTRLTVL.

The chain is built from TRBV30 and TRBJ2-1; TCRdb lists TRBD2, though no DNA is available to test this call. The germline V gene has CDR1 GTSNPN and CDR2 SVGIG (reference sequence). The CDR3 contains 11 residues. CDR3 loop: CAWIIAGEQFF.

The rearrangement uses TRBV6-6 and TRBJ1-3. CDR3 length: 13 amino acids. CDR1 and CDR2 from the germline V gene are MNHNY and SVGAGI (reference sequence). CDR3 region: CASSSGSGNTIYF.

This rearrangement joins TRBV6-2 or TRBV6-3 to TRBJ2-7; the D call from TCRdb, TRBD1, cannot be confirmed without DNA. Per the germline V gene, CDR1 is MNHEY and CDR2 is SVGEGT. CDR3 length equals 13 residues. CDR3 residues: CASNGQGFYEQYF.

The chain recombines TRBV20-1 with TRBJ2-5; TCRdb names TRBD2, which stays unverified in the absence of DNA. The CDR3 spans 18 residues. CDR1 is DFQATT, CDR2 SNEGSKA, per germline (reference sequence). The CDR3 loop is CSAREAGVPDHPQETQYF.

J is TRBJ1-2 and V is TRBV20-1; absent DNA, TCRdb's TRBD1 call cannot be checked. This CDR3 has 16 residues. The V gene's germline CDR1 is DFQATT and CDR2 SNEGSKA (reference sequence). CDR3 protein: CSARDQLGAGNYGYTF.

The chain is built from TRBV5-5 and TRBJ2-5; TCRdb's D call, TRBD1, is unchecked because there is no DNA. Germline V gene lookup returns CDR1 SGHKS and CDR2 YYEKEE (reference sequence). The CDR3 extends over 16 amino acids. CDR3: CASSLAGTGGGETQYF. Using reference TRBV5-5 and TRBJ2-5 for the parts outside the CDR3, the full variable domain is DAGVTQSPTHLIKTRGQQVTLRCSPISGHKSVSWYQQVLGQGPQFIFQYYEKEERGRGNFPDRFSARQFPNYSSELNVNALLLGDSALYLCASSLAGTGGGETQYFGPGTRLLVL.

The V and J genes are TRBV28 and TRBJ2-1; the TRBD1 assignment by TCRdb is unverifiable without DNA. There are 19 residues in the CDR3. The V gene's germline CDR1 is MDHEN and CDR2 SYDVKM. The CDR3 protein is CASSLDPSEGRGMNNEQFF.

The chain recombines TRBV24-1 with TRBJ2-7; TCRdb lists TRBD1, though no DNA is available to test this call. Germline CDR1 reads KGHDR; CDR2 reads SFDVKD. The CDR3 sequence is 12 residues long. CDR3 amino acids: CATQGGNYEQYF.

The rearrangement links TRBV15 to TRBJ1-3. Germline CDR1 reads LNHNV; CDR2 reads YYDKDF (reference sequence). CDR3 length: 14 amino acids. CDR3 protein: CATSEESSGNTIYF.

The chain carries TRBV27 and TRBJ2-7; with no DNA, the TCRdb D assignment of TRBD1 cannot be verified. Germline CDR1 MNHEY, CDR2 SMNVEV (reference sequence). The CDR3 covers 15 residues. CDR3 loop: CASSSQHRFTYEQYF.

The CDR3 region is CASSLVGLLSGPSEGEQFF. This chain joins TRBV5-4 and TRBJ2-1; TCRdb selects TRBD2, and the lack of DNA leaves this call unchecked. There are 19 residues in the CDR3. From germline, CDR1 is SGHNT and CDR2 YYREEE (reference sequence).

The chain recombines TRBV12-3 or TRBV12-4 with TRBJ2-3; TCRdb's D call of TRBD2 is untestable without DNA. This CDR3 has 18 amino acids. The CDR3 sequence: CASSPTGLAGGPGDTQYF.

The V and J genes are TRBV27 and TRBJ2-7; with no DNA, the TCRdb D assignment of TRBD2 cannot be verified. This CDR3 comprises 15 residues. CDR1 and CDR2 from the germline V gene are MNHEY and SMNVEV (reference sequence). CDR3: CASSLASGGTYEQYF.

The chain joins TRBV5-4 to TRBJ2-1; checking the TCRdb D call of TRBD1 is not possible without DNA. The V gene's germline CDR1 is SGHNT and CDR2 YYREEE (reference sequence). The CDR3 length is 14 residues. The chain's CDR3 is CASSSATGGNEQFF.

The chain links TRBV5-1 to TRBJ1-4; TCRdb's D call of TRBD1 is untestable without DNA. Germline-derived CDR1 and CDR2 are SGHRS and YFSETQ. This CDR3 comprises 18 residues. The CDR3 loop is CASSLGQGASLTNEKLFF. Combining the CDR3 with reference TRBV5-1 and TRBJ1-4 gives the whole variable domain KAGVTQTPRYLIKTRGQQVTLSCSPISGHRSVSWYQQTPGQGLQFLFEYFSETQRNKGNFPGRFSGRQFSNSRSEMNVSTLELGDSALYLCASSLGQGASLTNEKLFFGSGTQLSVL.

The chain is built from TRBV7-6 and TRBJ1-1. CDR3 length: 15 residues. CDR1 SGHVS and CDR2 FNYEAQ come from the germline V gene. This chain's CDR3 is CASSSDWTANTEAFF.

This chain uses TRBV15 with TRBJ2-5. Germline CDR1 LNHNV, CDR2 YYDKDF (reference sequence). The CDR3 runs 14 residues. The CDR3 loop reads CATSREGLGETQYF.

The chain joins TRBV27 to TRBJ2-3; TCRdb outputs TRBD2, but without DNA this stays unchecked. CDR1 and CDR2 from the germline V gene are MNHEY and SMNVEV (reference sequence). The CDR3 totals 17 residues. CDR3: CASSLLAAPLSTDTQYF.

J is TRBJ2-2 and V is TRBV10-2. This CDR3 contains 11 residues. The V gene's germline CDR1 is WSHSY and CDR2 SAAADI. CDR3 in amino acids: CASSVGGELFF.

V is TRBV7-3 and J is TRBJ2-1. Germline CDR1 is SGHTA and CDR2 is FQGTGA. The CDR3 runs 13 residues. The CDR3 loop is CASSLRHHNEQFF.